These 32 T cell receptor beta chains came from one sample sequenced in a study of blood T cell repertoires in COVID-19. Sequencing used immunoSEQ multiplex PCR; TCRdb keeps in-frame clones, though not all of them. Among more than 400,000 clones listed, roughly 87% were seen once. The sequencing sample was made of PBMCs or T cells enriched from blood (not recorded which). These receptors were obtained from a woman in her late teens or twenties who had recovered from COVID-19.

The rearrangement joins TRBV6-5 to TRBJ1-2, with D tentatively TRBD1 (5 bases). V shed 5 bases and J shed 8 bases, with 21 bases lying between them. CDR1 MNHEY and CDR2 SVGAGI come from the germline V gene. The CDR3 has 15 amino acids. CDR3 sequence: CASSPLRTAQEGYTF. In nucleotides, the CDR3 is TGTGCCAGCAGTCCCCTAAGGACGGCACAGGAAGGCTACACCTTC.

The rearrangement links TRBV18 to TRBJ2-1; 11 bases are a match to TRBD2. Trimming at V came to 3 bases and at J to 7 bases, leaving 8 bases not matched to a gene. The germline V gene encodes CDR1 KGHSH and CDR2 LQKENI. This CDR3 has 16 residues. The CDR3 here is CASSPLSGGAGNEQFF. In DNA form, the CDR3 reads TGTGCCAGCTCACCTCTTAGCGGGGGGGCCGGGAATGAGCAGTTCTTC. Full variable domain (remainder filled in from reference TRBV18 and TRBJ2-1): NAGVMQNPRHLVRRRGQEARLRCSPMKGHSHVYWYRQLPEEGLKFMVYLQKENIIDESGMPKERFSAEFPKEGPSILRIQQVVRGDSAAYFCASSPLSGGAGNEQFFGPGTRLTVL.

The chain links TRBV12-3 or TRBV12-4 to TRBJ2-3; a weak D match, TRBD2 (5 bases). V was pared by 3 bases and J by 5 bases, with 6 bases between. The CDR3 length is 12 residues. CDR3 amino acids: CASSFEGDTQYF. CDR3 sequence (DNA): TGTGCCAGCAGTTTTGAGGGAGATACGCAGTATTTT.

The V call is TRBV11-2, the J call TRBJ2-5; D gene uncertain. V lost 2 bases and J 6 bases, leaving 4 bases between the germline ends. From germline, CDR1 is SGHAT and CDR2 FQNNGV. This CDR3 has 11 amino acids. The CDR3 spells CASSLLQTQYF. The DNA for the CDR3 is TGTGCCAGCAGCTTACTCCAGACCCAGTACTTC.

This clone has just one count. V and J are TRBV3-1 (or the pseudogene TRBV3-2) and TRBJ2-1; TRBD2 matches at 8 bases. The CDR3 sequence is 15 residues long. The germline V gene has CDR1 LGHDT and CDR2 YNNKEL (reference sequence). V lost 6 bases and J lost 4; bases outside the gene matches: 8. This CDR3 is CASSRGGLGYNEQFF. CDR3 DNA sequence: TGTGCCAGCAGTCGCGGGGGGTTGGGGTACAATGAGCAGTTCTTC.

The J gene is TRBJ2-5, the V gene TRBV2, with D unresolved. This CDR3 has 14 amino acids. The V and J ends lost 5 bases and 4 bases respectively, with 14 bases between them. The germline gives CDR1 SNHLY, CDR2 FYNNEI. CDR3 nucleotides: TGTGCCAGCAGTTTCCAGGCGCCCGGAGAGACCCAGTACTTC. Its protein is CASSFQAPGETQYF.

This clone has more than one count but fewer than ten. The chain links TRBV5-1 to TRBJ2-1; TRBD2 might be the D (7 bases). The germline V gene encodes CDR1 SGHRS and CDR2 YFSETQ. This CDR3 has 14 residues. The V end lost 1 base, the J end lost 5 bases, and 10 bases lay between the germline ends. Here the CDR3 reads CASSLIGGHNEQFF. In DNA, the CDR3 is TGCGCCAGCAGCTTGATCGGGGGGCACAATGAGCAGTTCTTC.

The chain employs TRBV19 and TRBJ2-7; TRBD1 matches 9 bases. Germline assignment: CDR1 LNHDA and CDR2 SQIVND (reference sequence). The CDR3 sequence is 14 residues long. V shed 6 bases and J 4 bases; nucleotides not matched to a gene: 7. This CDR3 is CASSDRGAPYEQYF. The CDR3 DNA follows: TGTGCCAGTAGCGACAGGGGGGCTCCTTACGAGCAGTACTTC.

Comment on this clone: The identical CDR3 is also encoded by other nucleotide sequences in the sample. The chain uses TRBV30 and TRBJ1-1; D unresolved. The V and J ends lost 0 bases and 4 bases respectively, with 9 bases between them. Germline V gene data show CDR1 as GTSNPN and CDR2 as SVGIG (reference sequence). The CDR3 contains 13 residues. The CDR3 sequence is CAWSVDSSTEAFF. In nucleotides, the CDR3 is TGTGCCTGGAGTGTTGACTCCTCCACTGAAGCTTTCTTT.

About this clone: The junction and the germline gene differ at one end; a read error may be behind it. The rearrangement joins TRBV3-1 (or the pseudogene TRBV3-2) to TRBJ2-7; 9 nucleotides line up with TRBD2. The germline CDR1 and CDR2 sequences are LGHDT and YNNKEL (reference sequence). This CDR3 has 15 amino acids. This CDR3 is CASSQGLVSGGPLDF. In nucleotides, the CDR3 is TGTGCCAGCAGCCAAGGACTGGTGAGCGGGGGGCCTTTGGACTTC.

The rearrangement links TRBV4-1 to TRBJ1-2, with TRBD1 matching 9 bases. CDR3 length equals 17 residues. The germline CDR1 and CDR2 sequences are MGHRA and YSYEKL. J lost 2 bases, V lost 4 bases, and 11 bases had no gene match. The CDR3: CASSRPQGQGGNYGYTF. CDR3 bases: TGCGCCAGCAGCCGGCCTCAGGGACAGGGTGGGAACTATGGCTACACCTTC.

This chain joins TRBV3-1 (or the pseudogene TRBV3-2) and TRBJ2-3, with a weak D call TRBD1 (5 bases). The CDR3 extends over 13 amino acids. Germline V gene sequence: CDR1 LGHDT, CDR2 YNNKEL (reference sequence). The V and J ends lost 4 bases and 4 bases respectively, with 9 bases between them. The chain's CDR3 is CASSPSRADTQYF. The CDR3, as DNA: TGTGCCAGCAGCCCTTCCAGGGCAGATACGCAGTATTTT.

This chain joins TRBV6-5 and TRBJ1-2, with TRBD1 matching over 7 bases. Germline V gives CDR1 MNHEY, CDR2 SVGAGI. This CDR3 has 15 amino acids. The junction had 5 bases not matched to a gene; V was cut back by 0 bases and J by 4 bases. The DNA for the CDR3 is TGTGCCAGCAGTTACTCGACTTGGGACAGCTATGGCTACACCTTC. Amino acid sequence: CASSYSTWDSYGYTF.

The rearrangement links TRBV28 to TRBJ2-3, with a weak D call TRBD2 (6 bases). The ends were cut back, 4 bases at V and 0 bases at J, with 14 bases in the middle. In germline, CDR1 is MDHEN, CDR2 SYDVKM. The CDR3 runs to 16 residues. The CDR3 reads CASSSLWGVSTDTQYF. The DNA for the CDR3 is TGTGCCAGCAGTTCATTGTGGGGGGTGAGCACAGATACGCAGTATTTT.

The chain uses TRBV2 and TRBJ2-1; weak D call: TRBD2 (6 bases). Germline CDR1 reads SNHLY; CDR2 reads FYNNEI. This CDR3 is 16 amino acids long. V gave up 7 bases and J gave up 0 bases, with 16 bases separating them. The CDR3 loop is CASTDPGGSSYNEQFF. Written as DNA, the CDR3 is TGTGCCAGCACTGACCCCGGGGGAAGCTCCTACAATGAGCAGTTCTTC.

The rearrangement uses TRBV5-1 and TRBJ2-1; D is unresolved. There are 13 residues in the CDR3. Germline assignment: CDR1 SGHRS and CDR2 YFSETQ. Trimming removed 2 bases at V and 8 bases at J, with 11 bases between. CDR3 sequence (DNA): TGCGCCAGCAGCTTCAGGTTGGTCGATGAGCAGTTCTTC. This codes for CASSFRLVDEQFF.

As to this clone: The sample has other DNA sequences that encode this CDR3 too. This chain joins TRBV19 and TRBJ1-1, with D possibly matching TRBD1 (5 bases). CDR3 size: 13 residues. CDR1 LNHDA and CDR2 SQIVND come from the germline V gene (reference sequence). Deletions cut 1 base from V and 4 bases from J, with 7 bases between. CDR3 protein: CASSIARATEAFF. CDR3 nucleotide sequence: TGTGCCAGTAGTATAGCCAGGGCCACTGAAGCTTTCTTT. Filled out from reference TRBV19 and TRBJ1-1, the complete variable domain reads DGGITQSPKYLFRKEGQNVTLSCEQNLNHDAMYWYRQDPGQGLRLIYYSQIVNDFQKGDIAEGYSVSREKKESFPLTVTSAQKNPTAFYLCASSIARATEAFFGQGTRLTVV.

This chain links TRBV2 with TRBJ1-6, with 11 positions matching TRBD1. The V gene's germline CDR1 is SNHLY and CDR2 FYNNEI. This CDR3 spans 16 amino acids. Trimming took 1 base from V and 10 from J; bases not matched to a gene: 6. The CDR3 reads CASSEEWDRGESPLHF. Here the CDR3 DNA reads TGTGCCAGCAGTGAAGAGTGGGACAGGGGGGAATCACCCCTCCACTTT.

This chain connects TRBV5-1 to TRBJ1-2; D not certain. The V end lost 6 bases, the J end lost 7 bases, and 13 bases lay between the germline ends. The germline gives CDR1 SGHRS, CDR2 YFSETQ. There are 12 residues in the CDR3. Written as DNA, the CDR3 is TGCGCCAGCACTGACACAGTTGGTGGCTACACCTTC. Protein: CASTDTVGGYTF.

The CDR3 coding sequence is TGTGCCAGCAGTTACGGGACTAGGGGTCACAATCAGCCCCAGCATTTT. Translated: CASSYGTRGHNQPQHF. The chain carries TRBV5-8 and TRBJ1-5; TRBD1 might be the D (5 bases). The CDR3 is made up of 16 amino acids. The germline V and J ends were trimmed by 5 bases and 3 bases, with 18 bases remaining between them. Germline lookup yields CDR1 SGHTS and CDR2 YDEGEE.

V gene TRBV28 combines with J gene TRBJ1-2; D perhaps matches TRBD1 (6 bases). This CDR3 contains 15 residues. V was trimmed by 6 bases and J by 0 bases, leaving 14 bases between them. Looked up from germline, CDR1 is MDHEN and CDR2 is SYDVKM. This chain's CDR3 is CASSRVQGSNYGYTF. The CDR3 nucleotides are TGTGCCAGCAGCCGCGTACAGGGTTCTAACTATGGCTACACCTTC.

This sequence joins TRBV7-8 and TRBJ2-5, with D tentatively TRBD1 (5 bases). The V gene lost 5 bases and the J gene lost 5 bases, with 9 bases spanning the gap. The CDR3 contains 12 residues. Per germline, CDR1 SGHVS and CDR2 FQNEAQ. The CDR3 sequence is CASSPNRETQYF. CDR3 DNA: TGTGCCAGCAGCCCTAACAGGGAGACCCAGTACTTC.

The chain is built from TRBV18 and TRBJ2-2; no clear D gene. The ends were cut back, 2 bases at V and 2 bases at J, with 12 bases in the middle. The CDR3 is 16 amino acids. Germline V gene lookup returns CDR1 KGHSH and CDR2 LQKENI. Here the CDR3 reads CASSPIPQANTGELFF. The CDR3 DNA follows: TGTGCCAGCTCACCAATCCCCCAGGCAAACACCGGGGAGCTGTTTTTT.

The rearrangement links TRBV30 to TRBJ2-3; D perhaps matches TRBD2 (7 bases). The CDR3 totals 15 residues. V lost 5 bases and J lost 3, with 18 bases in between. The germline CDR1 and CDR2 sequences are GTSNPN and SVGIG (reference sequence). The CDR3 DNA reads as TGTGCCTGGGGTCTAGGGGGGGCCGAGACAGATACGCAGTATTTT. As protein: CAWGLGGAETDTQYF.

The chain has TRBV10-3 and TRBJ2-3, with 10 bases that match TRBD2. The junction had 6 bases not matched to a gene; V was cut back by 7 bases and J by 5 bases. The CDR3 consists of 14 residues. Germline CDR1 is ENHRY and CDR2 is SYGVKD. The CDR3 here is CAITASGGEDTQYF. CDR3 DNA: TGTGCCATCACCGCTAGCGGGGGTGAAGATACGCAGTATTTT.

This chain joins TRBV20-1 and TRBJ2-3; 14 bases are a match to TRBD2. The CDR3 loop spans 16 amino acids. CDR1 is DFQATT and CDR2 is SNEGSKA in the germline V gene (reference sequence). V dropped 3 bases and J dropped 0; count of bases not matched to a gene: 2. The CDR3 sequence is CSASGTSGGSTDTQYF. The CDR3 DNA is TGCAGTGCTAGTGGGACTAGCGGGGGTAGCACAGATACGCAGTATTTT.

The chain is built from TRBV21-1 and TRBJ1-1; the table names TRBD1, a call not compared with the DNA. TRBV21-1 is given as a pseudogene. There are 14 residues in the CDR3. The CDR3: CASSKGQGKTEAFF. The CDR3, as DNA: TGTGCCAGCAGCAAGGGTCAGGGGAAGACTGAAGCTTTCTTT.

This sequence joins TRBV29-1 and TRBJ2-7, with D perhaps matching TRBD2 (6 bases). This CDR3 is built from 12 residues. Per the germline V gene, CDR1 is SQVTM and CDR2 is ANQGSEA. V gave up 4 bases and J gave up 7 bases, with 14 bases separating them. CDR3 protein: CSVGRADREQYF. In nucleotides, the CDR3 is TGCAGCGTTGGGAGGGCAGATCGAGAGCAGTACTTC.

The CDR3 DNA reads as TGTGCCAGCAGTGAAGCATTATCGGGTTATAATGAAAAACTGTTTTTT. Translation gives CASSEALSGYNEKLFF. The V call is TRBV2, the J call TRBJ1-4; D remains ambiguous. V lost 0 bases to trimming and J lost 4 bases, with 12 bases between them. The length of the CDR3 is 16 residues. Germline V gives CDR1 SNHLY, CDR2 FYNNEI.

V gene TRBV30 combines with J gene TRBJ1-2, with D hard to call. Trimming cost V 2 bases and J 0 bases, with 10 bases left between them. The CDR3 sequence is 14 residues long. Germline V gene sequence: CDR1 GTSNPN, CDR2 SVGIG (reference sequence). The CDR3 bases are TGTGCCTGGAGTTTTAGCCGTTCTAACTATGGCTACACCTTC. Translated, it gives CAWSFSRSNYGYTF.

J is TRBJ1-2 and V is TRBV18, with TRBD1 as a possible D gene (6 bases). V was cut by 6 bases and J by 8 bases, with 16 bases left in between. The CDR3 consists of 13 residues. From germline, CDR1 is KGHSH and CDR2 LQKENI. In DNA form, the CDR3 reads TGTGCCAGCTCTCTACAGGGCTCAGGAGGCTACACCTTC. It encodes CASSLQGSGGYTF.

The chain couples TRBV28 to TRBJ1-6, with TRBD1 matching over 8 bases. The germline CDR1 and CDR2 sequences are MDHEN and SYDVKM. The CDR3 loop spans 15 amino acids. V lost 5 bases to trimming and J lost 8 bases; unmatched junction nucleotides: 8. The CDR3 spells CASSHGGRGHSPLHF. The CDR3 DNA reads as TGTGCCAGCAGTCACGGCGGCAGGGGGCATTCACCCCTCCACTTT.